The 20 T cell receptor beta chains in this list originate from one sample, sequenced in a study of post-analysis software for immune sequencing data. The study, taken as a whole, reports: In patients, about 5 TRBV segments were more frequent than in controls, with TRBV5-6, TRBV5-1 and TRBV20-1 among them.

No antigen has been assigned to these receptors. Presence of unique molecular identifiers characterized the TCR beta cDNA libraries. TCRdb reanalysed the PCR reads using MiXCR and keeps one entry per CDR3 protein. The sample consists of 250,000 to 300,000 distinct CDR3 sequences, 36% of them appearing once. The sequenced sample was blood. These TCRs come from a girl aged 5 to 17 with multiple sclerosis.

This chain links TRBV20-1 with TRBJ1-5; 8 bases line up with TRBD1. The germline CDR1 and CDR2 sequences are DFQATT and SNEGSKA (reference sequence). After removal of 5 bases from V and 7 bases from J, the junction contained 10 bases not matched to a gene. The CDR3 spans 14 residues. CDR3 sequence reads: CSASPDRGGQPQHF. The DNA of the CDR3 is TGCAGTGCTTCACCCGACAGGGGAGGACAGCCCCAGCATTTT.

The chain employs TRBV5-1 and TRBJ1-2; possible D gene TRBD1, 6 bases. Germline V CDR1 and CDR2: SGHRS, YFSETQ. The ends were cut back, 3 bases at V and 1 base at J, with 13 bases in the middle. This CDR3 comprises 15 residues. This CDR3 reads CASSSEGGRNYGYTF. The CDR3 DNA sequence: TGCGCCAGCAGCTCGGAAGGGGGGCGTAACTATGGCTACACCTTC.

This clonotype was picked up one time. V is TRBV20-1 and J is TRBJ1-2; TRBD1 might be the D (5 bases). There are 14 residues in the CDR3. CDR1 and CDR2 (germline): DFQATT, SNEGSKA (reference sequence). The V end was cut by 0 bases, the J end by 6 bases, with 14 bases between. This CDR3 is CSARDGTPGHGYTF. The CDR3 DNA follows: TGCAGTGCTAGAGACGGGACCCCAGGCCATGGCTACACCTTC.

Ten or more counts support this clonotype. This chain uses TRBV10-3 with TRBJ2-3; D uncertain. V was cut by 3 bases and J by 4 bases, with 5 bases left in between. CDR3 size: 12 residues. Looked up from germline, CDR1 is ENHRY and CDR2 is SYGVKD. The CDR3 loop reads CAISDQADTQYF. The CDR3 nucleotides are TGTGCCATCAGTGATCAAGCAGATACGCAGTATTTT.

This clonotype was counted only a few times. The V call is TRBV6-5, the J call TRBJ2-2; TRBD2 agrees at 14 bases. Trimming cost V 6 bases and J 5 bases; bases outside gene matches: 5. This CDR3 is 16 amino acids long. CDR1 and CDR2 from the germline V gene are MNHEY and SVGAGI. The CDR3 loop is CASRPGTSGSTGELFF. In DNA form, the CDR3 reads TGTGCCAGCAGACCCGGGACTAGCGGGAGTACCGGGGAGCTGTTTTTT.

This clonotype showed up many times. V is TRBV5-1 and J is TRBJ1-1; TRBD1 might be the D (5 bases). The CDR3 extends over 14 amino acids. The V gene's germline CDR1 is SGHRS and CDR2 YFSETQ. Trimming shortened V by 0 bases and J by 1 base, and 7 bases separated the two germline ends. The CDR3: CASSLDGGNTEAFF. CDR3 DNA: TGCGCCAGCAGCTTGGATGGGGGGAACACTGAAGCTTTCTTT.

This clonotype appeared a few times. The chain carries TRBV18 and TRBJ1-1; D is ambiguous. Trimming removed 3 bases at V and 6 bases at J, with 11 bases between. The CDR3 has 13 amino acids. CDR1 is KGHSH and CDR2 is LQKENI in the germline V gene. The CDR3 DNA follows: TGTGCCAGCTCACCGATACCCGGCCCTGAAGCTTTCTTT. This translates into CASSPIPGPEAFF. Drawing the rest from reference TRBV18 and TRBJ1-1, the complete variable domain is NAGVMQNPRHLVRRRGQEARLRCSPMKGHSHVYWYRQLPEEGLKFMVYLQKENIIDESGMPKERFSAEFPKEGPSILRIQQVVRGDSAAYFCASSPIPGPEAFFGQGTRLTVV.

This clonotype turned up a few times. The CDR3 coding sequence is TGCGCCAGCAGCCAAGGAGGTGGGCTTCGGGAGGAGACCCAGTACTTC. Protein sequence: CASSQGGGLREETQYF. J is TRBJ2-5 and V is TRBV4-1, with D maybe TRBD2 (6 bases). Germline V gene data show CDR1 as MGHRA and CDR2 as YSYEKL. V lost 1 base and J 5 bases, leaving 17 bases between the germline ends. The CDR3 length is 16 residues.

This clonotype was seen ten or more times. V is TRBV20-1 and J is TRBJ2-3; 10 nucleotides agree with TRBD2. V dropped 1 base and J dropped 2; count of bases not matched to a gene: 9. The CDR3 runs 17 residues. Germline V gives CDR1 DFQATT, CDR2 SNEGSKA (reference sequence). This CDR3 reads CSARAGTSVGNTDTQYF. CDR3 coding DNA: TGCAGTGCTAGAGCCGGGACTAGCGTTGGGAACACAGATACGCAGTATTTT.

The sample holds many counts of this clonotype. This chain joins TRBV5-1 and TRBJ2-1, with 11 bases matching TRBD2. Germline values: CDR1 SGHRS, CDR2 YFSETQ. The ends lost 1 base at V and 7 bases at J; junction bases unmatched: 7. This CDR3 comprises 16 residues. This chain's CDR3 is CASSLSLAGGKNEQFF. CDR3 DNA sequence: TGCGCCAGCAGCTTGTCTCTAGCGGGGGGAAAAAATGAGCAGTTCTTC.

On this clonotype itself: A much larger clone is a single base away; this may be a read error. The chain has TRBV7-6 and TRBJ2-5; D might be TRBD2 (6 bases). CDR1 is SGHVS and CDR2 is FNYEAQ in the germline V gene. This CDR3 is built from 14 residues. Deletions cut 5 bases from V and 11 bases from J, with 21 bases between. The CDR3: CASSLGGEYNEQYF. The CDR3 bases are TGTGCCAGCAGCCTGGGGGGAGAGTACAATGAGCAGTACTTC.

This clonotype has ten or more counts. The rearrangement links TRBV10-3 to TRBJ1-1, with D tentatively TRBD1 (5 bases). Germline V gene sequence: CDR1 ENHRY, CDR2 SYGVKD. The V end was cut by 6 bases, the J end by 0 bases, with 11 bases between. This CDR3 comprises 14 residues. In DNA, the CDR3 is TGTGCCATCAGCGAGGGGCCCTTGAACACTGAAGCTTTCTTT. This encodes CAISEGPLNTEAFF.

This clonotype was recorded at least ten times. V and J are TRBV18 and TRBJ1-1, with D unclear. Germline CDR1 reads KGHSH; CDR2 reads LQKENI. The length of the CDR3 is 15 residues. Trimming shortened V by 3 bases and J by 0 bases, and 11 bases separated the two germline ends. The chain's CDR3 is CASSPTGTVNTEAFF. The CDR3 coding sequence is TGTGCCAGCTCACCTACGGGCACAGTGAACACTGAAGCTTTCTTT. The whole variable domain, remainder taken from reference TRBV18 and TRBJ1-1, is NAGVMQNPRHLVRRRGQEARLRCSPMKGHSHVYWYRQLPEEGLKFMVYLQKENIIDESGMPKERFSAEFPKEGPSILRIQQVVRGDSAAYFCASSPTGTVNTEAFFGQGTRLTVV.

This clonotype turned up a few times. The V call is TRBV6-2 or TRBV6-3, the J call TRBJ2-2; TRBD2 aligns across 11 bases. Germline CDR1 is MNHEY and CDR2 is SVGEGT. This CDR3 has 17 amino acids. With 6 bases clipped from V and 4 bases from J, the junction kept 10 bases outside the gene matches. The CDR3 reads CASSPARLAGPTGELFF. The CDR3 DNA follows: TGTGCCAGCAGCCCTGCCCGACTAGCGGGACCCACCGGGGAGCTGTTTTTT.

This clonotype was detected only a few times. A much bigger clone sits one base away, suggesting this may be a read error. DNA of the CDR3: TGTGCCAGCAGTCCGGGGACAGGGGTAATCCATGAGCAGTACTTC. Translated, it gives CASSPGTGVIHEQYF. V gene TRBV6-6 combines with J gene TRBJ2-5, with 10 bases fitting TRBD1. This CDR3 comprises 15 residues. V shed 5 bases, J shed 11 bases, and the junction held 14 bases outside the gene matches. Germline CDR1 and CDR2: MNHNY and SVGAGI (reference sequence).

The table lists this clonotype with many counts. This sequence joins TRBV7-2 and TRBJ1-2, with 8 nucleotides matching TRBD1. The CDR3 extends over 16 amino acids. CDR1 and CDR2 from the germline V gene are SGHTA and FQGNSA. The ends lost 1 base at V and 7 bases at J; junction bases unmatched: 11. CDR3 DNA: TGTGCCAGCAGCTTAGTGCCATCCCAGGGGGCAGGTGGCTACACCTTC. Protein product: CASSLVPSQGAGGYTF.

Ten or more counts support this clonotype. The rearrangement links TRBV10-1 to TRBJ2-1; TRBD2 agrees at 7 bases. V lost 0 bases and J lost 6; bases outside the gene matches: 5. The CDR3 is 15 residues long. Germline assignment: CDR1 WNHNN and CDR2 SYGVQD (reference sequence). In DNA form, the CDR3 reads TGCGCCAGCAGTGAGTCTCCGGGGGAGGGCAATGAGCAGTTCTTC. Encoded protein: CASSESPGEGNEQFF.

This clonotype was detected many times. The V and J genes are TRBV24-1 and TRBJ2-5; D is ambiguous. Germline lookup yields CDR1 KGHDR and CDR2 SFDVKD. The V and J ends lost 9 bases and 1 base respectively, with 11 bases between them. This CDR3 has 13 residues. Here the CDR3 DNA reads TGTGCCACCCCGACTTCTCTCCAAGAGACCCAGTACTTC. Residues: CATPTSLQETQYF.

The chain combines TRBV15 with TRBJ2-1, with 9 bases aligning to TRBD2. V lost 8 bases, J lost 8 bases, and 13 bases stayed unmatched. In germline, CDR1 is LNHNV, CDR2 YYDKDF (reference sequence). The CDR3 length is 15 residues. The CDR3 nucleotides read TGTGCCACCTCCAGCGGGAGGCTCTCGACGGATGAGCAGTTCTTC. It codes for CATSSGRLSTDEQFF.

In its sample, this clonotype was seen many times. The chain couples TRBV7-2 to TRBJ2-5; no clear D gene. Germline V gene data show CDR1 as SGHTA and CDR2 as FQGNSA. V lost 2 bases, J lost 2 bases, and 9 bases lay in between. The CDR3 is 14 residues long. Here the CDR3 reads CASSLFGPQETQYF. The CDR3 DNA is TGTGCCAGCAGCTTATTCGGACCTCAAGAGACCCAGTACTTC.